This TCR beta chain was recovered during a study of control samples from healthy donors and cancer patients. Germline lookup yields CDR1 SGDLS and CDR2 YYNGEE. The CDR3 is made up of 15 amino acids. V was clipped by 0 bases and J by 4 bases, with 8 bases between them. This clone was observed once. The method was immunoSEQ multiplex PCR; TCRdb's version includes in-frame clones alone and lacks a portion of them. The table has about 86,000 clones, over 90% seen once. The chain uses TRBV9 and TRBJ1-6; D uncertain. The TCR was taken from a woman aged 18-29 years in good health. What was sequenced was blood. CDR3 sequence (DNA): TGTGCCAGCAGCGTAGGCCAAACTTATAATTCACCCCTCCACTTT. Encoded protein: CASSVGQTYNSPLHF.